These 8 T cell receptor beta chains originate from one sample sequenced in a study of blood T cell repertoires in COVID-19. TCRdb keeps only in-frame clones here, not all; method: immunoSEQ multiplex PCR. Of about 220,000 clones listed, roughly 88% are singletons. Source material: PBMCs or T cells enriched from blood (not recorded which). These receptors came from a woman aged 45-65 years with acute COVID-19.

The V and J genes are TRBV6-5 and TRBJ2-1, with 7 positions matching TRBD2. Germline lookup yields CDR1 MNHEY and CDR2 SVGAGI. After removal of 0 bases from V and 3 bases from J, the junction contained 5 bases not matched to a gene. The CDR3 is 16 residues long. The CDR3 protein is CASSYSSGTFYNEQFF. As DNA, the CDR3 is TGTGCCAGCAGTTACTCAAGCGGGACCTTCTACAATGAGCAGTTCTTC.

The V and J genes are TRBV12-3 or TRBV12-4 and TRBJ2-7, with D possibly being TRBD2 (7 bases). The ends were cut back, 6 bases at V and 5 bases at J, with 14 bases in the middle. The CDR3 contains 13 residues. The CDR3 sequence: CASRQTGGNEQYF. The CDR3 coding sequence is TGTGCCAGCAGGCAAACGGGGGGCAACGAGCAGTACTTC.

The chain recombines TRBV7-7 with TRBJ2-1, with 12 bases fitting TRBD2. Germline assignment: CDR1 SSHAT and CDR2 FNYEAQ (reference sequence). V shed 6 bases, J shed 8 bases, and the junction held 8 bases outside the gene matches. CDR3 length equals 15 residues. The CDR3 DNA follows: TGTGCCAGCAGTCAGGGGCTAGCGGGAGGGTATGAGCAGTTCTTC. Amino acid sequence: CASSQGLAGGYEQFF.

The V call is TRBV7-6, the J call TRBJ2-2, with 7 nucleotides matching TRBD1. V was clipped by 2 bases and J by 5 bases; unmatched bases: 11. The CDR3 covers 17 residues. CDR1 SGHVS and CDR2 FNYEAQ come from the germline V gene. DNA for the CDR3: TGTGCCAGCAGCTTACAACCCGGGACAGACTTAACCGGGGAGCTGTTTTTT. Encoded protein: CASSLQPGTDLTGELFF.

The chain carries TRBV10-3 and TRBJ1-1; tentative D call: TRBD1 (5 bases). The V end was cut by 4 bases, the J end by 0 bases, with 6 bases between. CDR3 size: 13 residues. The V gene's germline CDR1 is ENHRY and CDR2 SYGVKD. The CDR3 reads CAISGQMNTEAFF. The CDR3 nucleotides read TGTGCCATCAGTGGACAGATGAACACTGAAGCTTTCTTT.

Regarding this clone: The sample has other DNA sequences that encode this CDR3 too. The chain carries TRBV28 and TRBJ1-5; weak D call: TRBD1 (6 bases). The CDR3 is made up of 14 amino acids. Trimming removed 4 bases from V and 4 bases from J, with 11 bases in between. Germline V CDR1 and CDR2: MDHEN, SYDVKM. Here the CDR3 reads CASSSGQGNQPQHF. CDR3 in DNA: TGTGCCAGCAGTTCCGGGCAGGGGAATCAGCCCCAGCATTTT.

The J gene is TRBJ2-7, the V gene TRBV19; TRBD1 agrees at 8 bases. V shed 4 bases, J shed 2 bases, and the junction held 7 bases outside the gene matches. The germline gives CDR1 LNHDA, CDR2 SQIVND (reference sequence). The CDR3 has 15 residues. The CDR3 sequence: CASSNSGTGPYEQYF. Written as DNA, the CDR3 is TGTGCCAGTAGTAACTCCGGGACAGGTCCCTACGAGCAGTACTTC.

The genes are TRBV18 and TRBJ2-3, with D maybe TRBD1 (6 bases). Germline CDR1 is KGHSH and CDR2 is LQKENI. The ends were cut back, 3 bases at V and 0 bases at J, with 7 bases in the middle. CDR3 length: 14 amino acids. The CDR3 loop is CASSPGQSTDTQYF. The CDR3, as DNA: TGTGCCAGCTCACCCGGACAGAGCACAGATACGCAGTATTTT.